A selection of T cell receptor beta chains follows, all from one sample in a study of technical replicates of blood from several donors. Measured with immunoSEQ multiplex PCR; TCRdb has only the in-frame clones, and not every one. In the table there are some 71,000 clones, approximately 97% of which are singletons. Sequencing used T cells isolated from PBMCs. All receptors come from a human donor in good health. CDR3s include the opening cysteine and the closing phenylalanine or tryptophan. The order of the fields is CDR3 protein, CDR3 DNA, D gene, clone size, J gene, V gene. D genes are given only for firm matches. Only part of the rows carry a size: once, few, many, or a class if the clone is expanded.

CDR3 protein: CASSVAEGVGSYNEQFF; CDR3 DNA: TGTGCCAGCAGCGTAGCTGAGGGAGTAGGGTCCTACAATGAGCAGTTCTTC; D gene: -; clone size: -; J gene: TRBJ2-1; V gene: TRBV9
CDR3 protein: CASSFWDRGLTGELFF; CDR3 DNA: TGTGCCAGCAGCTTTTGGGACAGGGGATTGACCGGGGAGCTGTTTTTT; D gene: TRBD1; clone size: -; J gene: TRBJ2-2; V gene: TRBV5-6
CDR3 protein: CASSQVLKDRNQPQHF; CDR3 DNA: TGCGCCAGCAGCCAAGTACTTAAGGACAGAAATCAGCCCCAGCATTTT; D gene: -; clone size: -; J gene: TRBJ1-5; V gene: TRBV4-1
CDR3 protein: CASSPWDRDTEAFF; CDR3 DNA: TGTGCCAGCAGCCCCTGGGACAGAGACACTGAAGCTTTCTTT; D gene: TRBD1; clone size: -; J gene: TRBJ1-1; V gene: TRBV5-6
CDR3 protein: CASSLNRASYNEQFF; CDR3 DNA: TGTGCCAGCAGTTTAAACAGGGCCTCCTACAATGAGCAGTTCTTC; D gene: -; clone size: -; J gene: TRBJ2-1; V gene: TRBV6-1
CDR3 protein: CSVAGLARNEQFF; CDR3 DNA: TGCAGCGTCGCCGGACTAGCGCGTAATGAGCAGTTCTTC; D gene: TRBD2; clone size: -; J gene: TRBJ2-1; V gene: TRBV29-1
CDR3 protein: CASRSDRADEAFF; CDR3 DNA: TGTGCCAGCAGAAGCGACAGGGCAGATGAAGCTTTCTTT; D gene: TRBD1; clone size: -; J gene: TRBJ1-1; V gene: TRBV14
CDR3 protein: CASSLSDTPAVGYTF; CDR3 DNA: TGTGCCAGCAGCTTATCGGACACCCCGGCGGTAGGCTACACCTTC; D gene: -; clone size: -; J gene: TRBJ1-2; V gene: TRBV9
CDR3 protein: CASSYSEGMGTQYF; CDR3 DNA: TGTGCCAGCAGTTACTCGGAGGGGATGGGGACCCAGTACTTC; D gene: -; clone size: -; J gene: TRBJ2-5; V gene: TRBV6-5
CDR3 protein: CASSQVHGFGYTF; CDR3 DNA: TGTGCCAGCAGCCAAGTACACGGGTTTGGCTACACCTTC; D gene: -; clone size: -; J gene: TRBJ1-2; V gene: TRBV14
CDR3 protein: CASSLSVGTGDEKLFF; CDR3 DNA: TGTGCCAGCAGTCTGTCTGTAGGGACAGGGGATGAAAAACTGTTTTTT; D gene: TRBD1; clone size: -; J gene: TRBJ1-4; V gene: TRBV27
CDR3 protein: CASSTTGLALETQYF; CDR3 DNA: TGCGCCAGCAGTACTACGGGACTAGCCTTAGAGACCCAGTACTTC; D gene: TRBD2; clone size: once; J gene: TRBJ2-5; V gene: TRBV5-1
CDR3 protein: CAWSSLTGASGDEQFF; CDR3 DNA: TGTGCCTGGAGTAGCCTTACAGGGGCCTCAGGAGATGAGCAGTTCTTC; D gene: TRBD1; clone size: -; J gene: TRBJ2-1; V gene: TRBV30
CDR3 protein: CASSLAHNEQFF; CDR3 DNA: TGTGCCAGCAGTCTAGCCCACAATGAGCAGTTCTTC; D gene: -; clone size: -; J gene: TRBJ2-1; V gene: TRBV6-1
CDR3 protein: CASRFGAAIYF; CDR3 DNA: TGTGCCAGCAGGTTTGGGGCTGCCATATATTTT; D gene: -; clone size: once; J gene: TRBJ1-3; V gene: TRBV6-1
CDR3 protein: CASSSSRRGGDEQYF; CDR3 DNA: TGTGCCAGCAGCTCCTCACGACGGGGAGGGGACGAGCAGTACTTC; D gene: TRBD2; clone size: -; J gene: TRBJ2-7; V gene: TRBV7-6
CDR3 protein: CASSSFPGSSQYF; CDR3 DNA: TGTGCCAGCAGCAGTTTCCCGGGTTCATCGCAGTACTTC; D gene: -; clone size: -; J gene: TRBJ2-7; V gene: TRBV27
CDR3 protein: CASHRTGAYEQYF; CDR3 DNA: TGTGCCAGCCATCGGACAGGGGCCTACGAGCAGTACTTC; D gene: TRBD1; clone size: -; J gene: TRBJ2-7; V gene: TRBV6-1
CDR3 protein: CASRFGGGDARQGAF; CDR3 DNA: TGTGCCAGCCGCTTTGGGGGTGGTGATGCGAGACAGGGGGCCTTC; D gene: TRBD1; clone size: -; J gene: TRBJ2-7; V gene: TRBV13
CDR3 protein: CASSQDPGGEKHF; CDR3 DNA: TGCGCCAGCAGCCAGGACCCAGGGGGCGAAAAGCATTTT; D gene: TRBD1; clone size: -; J gene: TRBJ1-5; V gene: TRBV4-1
CDR3 protein: CASSRGGGGELFF; CDR3 DNA: TGTGCCAGCAGCCGGGGGGGTGGCGGGGAGCTGTTTTTT; D gene: TRBD2; clone size: -; J gene: TRBJ2-2; V gene: TRBV4-2
CDR3 protein: CASSSGTGAYGYTF; CDR3 DNA: TGTGCCAGCAGCTCTGGGACAGGGGCATATGGCTACACCTTC; D gene: TRBD1; clone size: -; J gene: TRBJ1-2; V gene: TRBV7-9
CDR3 protein: CASSSGTMYYNEQFF; CDR3 DNA: TGTGCCAGCAGCTCCGGGACAATGTACTACAATGAGCAGTTCTTC; D gene: -; clone size: -; J gene: TRBJ2-1; V gene: TRBV7-8
CDR3 protein: CASSPTGVGQPQHF; CDR3 DNA: TGTGCCAGCAGCCCGACAGGGGTCGGCCAGCCCCAGCATTTT; D gene: TRBD1; clone size: -; J gene: TRBJ1-5; V gene: TRBV14
CDR3 protein: CASSHSTLDTEAFF; CDR3 DNA: TGCGCCAGCAGCCATTCGACTCTGGACACTGAAGCTTTCTTT; D gene: -; clone size: -; J gene: TRBJ1-1; V gene: TRBV4-1
CDR3 protein: CASSVATGANTEAFF; CDR3 DNA: TGTGCCAGCAGCGTAGCGACAGGGGCGAACACTGAAGCTTTCTTT; D gene: TRBD1; clone size: -; J gene: TRBJ1-1; V gene: TRBV9
CDR3 protein: CASSFAGASYEQYF; CDR3 DNA: TGTGCCAGCAGCTTCGCGGGGGCCTCCTACGAGCAGTACTTC; D gene: -; clone size: -; J gene: TRBJ2-7; V gene: TRBV7-2
CDR3 protein: CASSQEQDWRLGETQYF; CDR3 DNA: TGCGCCAGCAGCCAAGAGCAGGACTGGAGATTAGGGGAGACCCAGTACTTC; D gene: -; clone size: -; J gene: TRBJ2-5; V gene: TRBV4-1
CDR3 protein: CASSESRRDTQYF; CDR3 DNA: TGCGCCAGCAGTGAGTCGAGGAGAGATACGCAGTATTTT; D gene: -; clone size: -; J gene: TRBJ2-3; V gene: TRBV10-1